A single sample is the source of the 30 T cell receptor beta chains below, sequenced in a study of T cells in Graves' hyperthyroidism and ophthalmopathy. RNA transcripts served as the template for amplifying TCR beta CDR3 regions. The HTBI primer set drove a first-round RT-PCR of the TCR CDR3. TCRdb recomputed calls from the multiplex PCR reads with MiXCR, one row per CDR3 protein. The data contain some 700,000 distinct CDR3 sequences, 15% to 20% of them singletons. The sequenced material came from blood. The receptors originated from a man in his fifties with Graves' hyperthyroidism.

The chain combines TRBV20-1 with TRBJ2-1; 8 bases map to TRBD2. CDR3 length: 15 amino acids. Germline V gives CDR1 DFQATT, CDR2 SNEGSKA (reference sequence). After removal of 3 bases from V and 6 bases from J, the junction contained 10 bases not matched to a gene. The CDR3 protein is CSASTPGSGTNEQFF. CDR3 DNA sequence: TGCAGTGCTAGTACCCCGGGTAGCGGGACCAATGAGCAGTTCTTC.

The chain joins TRBV12-5 to TRBJ2-5, with D possibly matching TRBD2 (5 bases). Trimming cost V 3 bases and J 5 bases, with 7 bases left between them. CDR1 and CDR2 from the germline V gene are LGHNT and FRNRAP. This CDR3 is 12 amino acids long. In nucleotides, the CDR3 is TGTGCTAGTGGTTTAGCGGTGGAGACCCAGTACTTC. This codes for CASGLAVETQYF. The full variable domain, its missing parts supplied by reference TRBV12-5 and TRBJ2-5, is DARVTQTPRHKVTEMGQEVTMRCQPILGHNTVFWYRQTMMQGLELLAYFRNRAPLDDSGMPKDRFSAEMPDATLATLKIQPSEPRDSAVYFCASGLAVETQYFGPGTRLLVL.

The chain combines TRBV19 with TRBJ2-3; no clear D gene. The CDR3 length is 14 residues. Trimming pared 5 bases from V and 6 bases from J, leaving 15 bases between. CDR1 and CDR2 from the germline V gene are LNHDA and SQIVND (reference sequence). The CDR3 nucleotides read TGTGCCAGTAGTGTTATATTCGCTTCGGATACGCAGTATTTT. It yields the protein CASSVIFASDTQYF.

The chain is built from TRBV4-1 and TRBJ2-2; D is uncertain. Trimming took 0 bases from V and 4 from J, leaving 6 bases between them. The CDR3 loop spans 14 amino acids. CDR1 and CDR2 from the germline V gene are MGHRA and YSYEKL. CDR3 sequence reads: CASSQDSGTGELFF. The CDR3 DNA follows: TGCGCCAGCAGCCAAGATTCCGGCACCGGGGAGCTGTTTTTT.

This clonotype was recorded at least ten times. V is TRBV2 and J is TRBJ1-1, with 9 bases matching TRBD1. The CDR3 has 15 amino acids. Germline CDR1 and CDR2: SNHLY and FYNNEI. Losses at the gene ends were 7 bases for V and 5 bases for J; bases not matched to a gene: 11. CDR3 loop: CASNRRGQGGTEAFF. Written as DNA, the CDR3 is TGTGCCAGCAATCGTCGGGGACAGGGTGGTACTGAAGCTTTCTTT. The whole variable domain, remainder taken from reference TRBV2 and TRBJ1-1, is EPEVTQTPSHQVTQMGQEVILRCVPISNHLYFYWYRQILGQKVEFLVSFYNNEISEKSEIFDDQFSVERPDGSNFTLKIRSTKLEDSAMYFCASNRRGQGGTEAFFGQGTRLTVV.

This chain joins TRBV3-1 and TRBJ1-6; possibly TRBD1 for D (5 bases). This CDR3 spans 13 amino acids. Trimming left V 5 bases short and J 9 bases short, with 11 bases between. The germline CDR1 and CDR2 sequences are LGHDT and YNNKEL (reference sequence). CDR3 protein: CASSIRQFSPLHF. The CDR3 DNA follows: TGTGCCAGCAGCATCAGACAGTTTTCACCCCTCCACTTT. The whole variable domain, remainder taken from reference TRBV3-1 and TRBJ1-6, is DTAVSQTPKYLVTQMGNDKSIKCEQNLGHDTMYWYKQDSKKFLKIMFSYNNKELIINETVPNRFSPKSPDKAHLNLHINSLELGDSAVYFCASSIRQFSPLHFGNGTRLTVT.

J is TRBJ2-2 and V is TRBV9, with unresolved D. The CDR3 has 16 amino acids. Germline loops: CDR1 SGDLS, CDR2 YYNGEE. The ends were cut back, 1 base at V and 0 bases at J, with 10 bases in the middle. The CDR3 DNA sequence: TGTGCCAGCAGCGTAACTTCCCTTGCGAACACCGGGGAGCTGTTTTTT. This sequence encodes CASSVTSLANTGELFF.

This clonotype came up many times. The chain uses TRBV19 and TRBJ1-1; unclear D gene. This CDR3 contains 14 residues. The germline gives CDR1 LNHDA, CDR2 SQIVND (reference sequence). Trimming stripped 5 bases from V and 1 base from J, with 11 bases between. The CDR3 spells CASSLQDENTEAFF. Here the CDR3 DNA reads TGTGCCAGTAGTCTGCAGGACGAGAACACTGAAGCTTTCTTT.

This clonotype showed up just a few times. This chain uses TRBV5-1 with TRBJ2-7; TRBD2 aligns across 11 bases. Germline-derived CDR1 and CDR2 are SGHRS and YFSETQ. This CDR3 has 17 residues. V was pared by 0 bases and J by 0 bases, with 5 bases of the junction left unmatched. CDR3 region: CASSLVPGLAASYEQYF. The CDR3 DNA sequence: TGCGCCAGCAGCTTGGTGCCGGGACTAGCGGCCTCCTACGAGCAGTACTTC. The complete variable domain, with remaining parts taken from reference TRBV5-1 and TRBJ2-7, reads KAGVTQTPRYLIKTRGQQVTLSCSPISGHRSVSWYQQTPGQGLQFLFEYFSETQRNKGNFPGRFSGRQFSNSRSEMNVSTLELGDSALYLCASSLVPGLAASYEQYFGPGTRLTVT.

In its sample, this clonotype was seen many times. The rearrangement links TRBV7-2 to TRBJ2-7; 9 bases fit TRBD2. CDR1 is SGHTA and CDR2 is FQGNSA in the germline V gene. V dropped 1 base and J dropped 7; count of bases not matched to a gene: 8. The length of the CDR3 is 15 residues. The CDR3 region has the DNA TGTGCCAGCAGCTTAGAGGAGACTAGCGGTACAGAGCAGTACTTC. Translating gives CASSLEETSGTEQYF.

V is TRBV18 and J is TRBJ1-4; D is possibly TRBD1 (6 bases). The CDR3 is 14 residues long. From germline, CDR1 is KGHSH and CDR2 LQKENI. V gave up 6 bases and J gave up 7 bases, with 15 bases separating them. The CDR3 nucleotides are TGTGCCAGCTCTAGTGCGGGACAAGGTGAAAAACTGTTTTTT. Residues: CASSSAGQGEKLFF.

The chain joins TRBV24-1 to TRBJ2-6, with 8 bases aligning to TRBD1. V shed 4 bases, J shed 0 bases, and the junction held 7 bases outside the gene matches. Looked up from germline, CDR1 is KGHDR and CDR2 is SFDVKD. The CDR3 consists of 18 residues. The CDR3 nucleotides are TGTGCCACCAGTGACTGGGGACAGGCGAGCTCTGGGGCCAACGTCCTGACTTTC. As protein: CATSDWGQASSGANVLTF.

This clonotype has more than one count but fewer than ten. CDR3 loop: CAWSVRLAGLFHYEQYF. The DNA of the CDR3 is TGTGCCTGGAGTGTTCGACTAGCGGGACTTTTCCACTACGAGCAGTACTTC. The rearrangement uses TRBV30 and TRBJ2-7; 11 bases are shared with TRBD2. The CDR3 has 17 residues. Germline lookup yields CDR1 GTSNPN and CDR2 SVGIG (reference sequence). Trimming at V came to 0 bases and at J to 3 bases, leaving 10 bases not matched to a gene.

The chain is built from TRBV5-5 and TRBJ2-7; no firm D call. Germline assignment: CDR1 SGHKS and CDR2 YYEKEE (reference sequence). This CDR3 has 14 amino acids. Trimming took 7 bases from V and 3 from J, leaving 17 bases between them. CDR3 bases: TGTGCCAGCGGCGTACTTACGACTTACTACGAGCAGTACTTC. This translates into CASGVLTTYYEQYF.

The chain links TRBV25-1 to TRBJ2-3; 9 bases fit TRBD1. The germline gives CDR1 MGHDK, CDR2 SYGVNS. This CDR3 comprises 17 residues. The V gene end was trimmed by 1 base and the J gene end by 3 bases; junction bases not matched to a gene: 8. CDR3 coding DNA: TGTGCCAGCAGTGAATGGGGGACAGGGAGCATGACAGATACGCAGTATTTT. Residues: CASSEWGTGSMTDTQYF.

This clonotype came up many times. Written as DNA, the CDR3 is TGTGCCAGCACTATTCCGGGGGGACGTGAAAAACTGTTTTTT. Its translation is CASTIPGGREKLFF. The V gene is TRBV6-2 or TRBV6-3, the J gene TRBJ1-4; TRBD1 is a possible D gene (5 bases). Per the germline V gene, CDR1 is MNHEY and CDR2 is SVGEGT. V gave up 7 bases and J gave up 7 bases, with 16 bases separating them. This CDR3 comprises 14 residues.

This clonotype was detected a few times. V is TRBV6-5 and J is TRBJ2-7; 8 nucleotides match TRBD2. Trimming at V came to 0 bases and at J to 6 bases, leaving 7 bases not matched to a gene. CDR1 and CDR2 (germline): MNHEY, SVGAGI. The length of the CDR3 is 15 residues. The CDR3 nucleotides read TGTGCCAGCAGTTACTCGGGAGCGGGAGTGAGCGAGCAGTACTTC. The encoded protein is CASSYSGAGVSEQYF.

The gene calls are TRBV7-9 and TRBJ2-1; D is uncertain. From germline, CDR1 is SEHNR and CDR2 FQNEAQ (reference sequence). The CDR3 consists of 14 residues. Here the CDR3 DNA reads TGTGCAAACCTCCCCGCTAGCTCCTACAATGAGCAGTTCTTC. Residues: CANLPASSYNEQFF.

This chain connects TRBV29-1 to TRBJ1-2, with D uncertain. V lost 3 bases and J 6 bases, leaving 11 bases between the germline ends. There are 12 residues in the CDR3. CDR1 and CDR2 from the germline V gene are SQVTM and ANQGSEA. The DNA of the CDR3 is TGCAGCGTTGATCTGACCGGCCATGGCTACACCTTC. Its translation is CSVDLTGHGYTF.

In this sample, this clonotype turned up many times. J is TRBJ2-2 and V is TRBV2, with D possibly called TRBD1 or TRBD2 (7 bases each). Trimming removed 9 bases at V and 1 base at J, with 18 bases between. Germline CDR1 reads SNHLY; CDR2 reads FYNNEI. This CDR3 comprises 16 residues. The CDR3 DNA reads as TGTGCCAGTCTTGTGGGGGGGACAGTGAACACCGGGGAGCTGTTTTTT. Translated: CASLVGGTVNTGELFF.

This clonotype occurred many times. The V call is TRBV28, the J call TRBJ1-4; D might be TRBD1 (6 bases). This CDR3 region has 14 residues. V gave up 6 bases and J gave up 8 bases, with 16 bases separating them. Germline assignment: CDR1 MDHEN and CDR2 SYDVKM. CDR3 sequence: CASRRGQPEEKLFF. CDR3 coding DNA: TGTGCCAGCAGACGTGGACAGCCTGAAGAAAAACTGTTTTTT.

There are a few counts of this clonotype. The chain has TRBV5-1 and TRBJ2-7, with 8 bases lining up with TRBD1. The ends lost 0 bases at V and 2 bases at J; junction bases unmatched: 4. CDR1 is SGHRS, CDR2 YFSETQ, per germline. CDR3 length: 15 amino acids. For the CDR3, the DNA is TGCGCCAGCAGCTTGGGGACAGGGAACCCCTACGAGCAGTACTTC. This sequence encodes CASSLGTGNPYEQYF.

At least ten counts were recorded for this clonotype. The CDR3 loop reads CASSYRNGAWETQYF. The DNA of the CDR3 is TGTGCCAGCAGTTACCGTAACGGGGCGTGGGAGACCCAGTACTTC. V gene TRBV6-5 combines with J gene TRBJ2-5, with D tentatively TRBD1 or TRBD2 (5 bases each). The CDR3 has 15 amino acids. Germline loops: CDR1 MNHEY, CDR2 SVGAGI. The V end was cut by 2 bases, the J end by 5 bases, with 15 bases between.

The chain links TRBV5-1 to TRBJ2-5; 11 nucleotides match TRBD2. From germline, CDR1 is SGHRS and CDR2 YFSETQ. The V gene end was trimmed by 0 bases and the J gene end by 1 base; junction bases not matched to a gene: 5. The CDR3 is 17 amino acids. The CDR3 is CASSLALLAGGQETQYF. As DNA, the CDR3 is TGCGCCAGCAGCTTGGCCCTCCTAGCGGGAGGCCAAGAGACCCAGTACTTC.

This clonotype was recorded a few times. V gene TRBV19 combines with J gene TRBJ1-1; possible D gene TRBD1, 5 bases. This CDR3 spans 17 amino acids. V was clipped by 2 bases and J by 0 bases, with 16 bases between them. The germline V gene encodes CDR1 LNHDA and CDR2 SQIVND (reference sequence). CDR3 in amino acids: CASSINPTVEMNTEAFF. Written as DNA, the CDR3 is TGTGCCAGTAGTATAAACCCGACAGTGGAAATGAACACTGAAGCTTTCTTT.

The sample holds many counts of this clonotype. This sequence joins TRBV7-9 and TRBJ2-7; 13 bases align to TRBD2. Germline V gives CDR1 SEHNR, CDR2 FQNEAQ (reference sequence). The J segment lost 0 bases and the V segment lost 1 base, leaving 6 bases of the junction unmatched. This CDR3 has 18 amino acids. In nucleotides, the CDR3 is TGTGCCAGCAGCTTAGAACTAGCGGGAGGGCCTAGCTCCTACGAGCAGTACTTC. Amino acid sequence: CASSLELAGGPSSYEQYF.

The rearrangement joins TRBV2 to TRBJ2-1; either TRBD1 or TRBD2 may supply D (5 bases each). Germline V lookup: CDR1 SNHLY, CDR2 FYNNEI. Trimming cost V 4 bases and J 4 bases, with 14 bases left between them. This CDR3 has 15 residues. This CDR3 reads CASSAIRGRYNEQFF. The CDR3 DNA follows: TGTGCCAGCAGTGCTATACGGGGACGGTACAATGAGCAGTTCTTC.

This clonotype was found many times. The gene calls are TRBV2 and TRBJ2-7; the D gene could be TRBD1 or TRBD2 (7 bases each). The germline V gene encodes CDR1 SNHLY and CDR2 FYNNEI. CDR3 length: 14 residues. Trimming removed 6 bases from V and 2 bases from J, with 14 bases in between. CDR3 in amino acids: CASRGGQGAYEQYF. The CDR3 region has the DNA TGTGCCAGCAGGGGGGGGCAGGGGGCCTACGAGCAGTACTTC.

Ten or more counts support this clonotype. The gene calls are TRBV7-2 and TRBJ1-2; TRBD1 agrees at 9 bases. This CDR3 contains 14 residues. The trim removed 7 bases at V and 2 bases at J, leaving 5 bases unmatched. Germline V gene lookup returns CDR1 SGHTA and CDR2 FQGNSA. The CDR3 is CASTDRGTNYGYTF. In nucleotides, the CDR3 is TGTGCCAGCACCGACAGGGGGACAAACTATGGCTACACCTTC. Using reference TRBV7-2 and TRBJ1-2 for the parts outside the CDR3, the full variable domain is GAGVSQSPSNKVTEKGKDVELRCDPISGHTALYWYRQSLGQGLEFLIYFQGNSAPDKSGLPSDRFSAERTGGSVSTLTIQRTQQEDSAVYLCASTDRGTNYGYTFGSGTRLTVV.

The table lists this clonotype with many counts. The V call is TRBV28, the J call TRBJ2-7; D call uncertain. V was shortened by 4 bases and J by 7 bases, with 23 bases between the two germline ends. The germline CDR1 and CDR2 sequences are MDHEN and SYDVKM. CDR3 length equals 16 residues. In DNA form, the CDR3 reads TGTGCCAGCAGTTCCATAAGCAGGCGACGCGCTTCGGAGCAGTACTTC. This codes for CASSSISRRRASEQYF.